These 25 T cell receptor beta chains were sequenced from one sample in a study of T cell repertoires in cytomegalovirus infection. These receptors have no known antigen. MiXCR, applied by TCRdb to the reads, yields one record per CDR3 protein. The data show 650,000 to 900,000 distinct CDR3 sequences, with 32% seen just once and 12% held by the top ten. The source was cultured CD8+ T cells from PBMCs, collected from culture after CMV antigen stimulation. These receptors all come from a human donor in good health (CMV status not recorded). Some clones in this sample may be carry-over from other donors' samples.

The V and J genes are TRBV3-1 and TRBJ2-1, with D maybe TRBD1 (5 bases). The CDR3 is 14 amino acids. Deletions cut 6 bases from V and 0 bases from J, with 9 bases between. The germline V gene has CDR1 LGHDT and CDR2 YNNKEL (reference sequence). The CDR3 DNA reads as TGTGCCAGCAGAGACAGAAGCTCCTACAATGAGCAGTTCTTC. It specifies CASRDRSSYNEQFF.

A remark on this clonotype: This is likely a read error, given that the CDR3 carries no conserved phenylalanine or tryptophan at its end. The chain joins TRBV10-3 to TRBJ2-3, with 9 bases lining up with TRBD1. Germline trimming cut 3 bases from V and 4 bases from J; bases unmatched to any gene: 5. CDR1 is ENHRY, CDR2 SYGVKD, per germline. The CDR3 runs to 15 residues. CDR3 sequence: CAISEFRQGADTQYL. The CDR3, as DNA: TGTGCCATCAGTGAATTCCGACAGGGGGCAGATACGCAGTATCTT.

V usage is TRBV4-1 and J usage is TRBJ2-3, with 9 positions matching TRBD2. Germline assignment: CDR1 MGHRA and CDR2 YSYEKL. The CDR3 is made up of 15 amino acids. J was trimmed by 6 bases and V by 4 bases; bases with no gene match: 8. DNA for the CDR3: TGCGCCAGCAGCCGCGATCCGGCGGGGGGGGATACGCAGTATTTT. Amino acids: CASSRDPAGGDTQYF.

This clonotype has ten or more counts. This rearrangement joins TRBV7-2 to TRBJ2-3; D might be TRBD1 (5 bases). V was shortened by 10 bases and J by 5 bases, with 10 bases between the two germline ends. Germline CDR1 is SGHTA and CDR2 is FQGNSA. The CDR3 contains 11 residues. The CDR3 spells CATSRGDTQYF. CDR3 nucleotide sequence: TGTGCCACTTCTAGGGGAGATACGCAGTATTTT.

This chain links TRBV7-6 with TRBJ2-3, with 7 bases fitting TRBD1. J was trimmed by 2 bases and V by 1 base; bases with no gene match: 3. This CDR3 has 15 residues. From germline, CDR1 is SGHVS and CDR2 FNYEAQ. CDR3 region: CASSLEQGPTDTQYF. The CDR3 DNA reads TGTGCCAGCAGCTTAGAACAGGGGCCCACAGATACGCAGTATTTT.

The rearrangement joins TRBV27 to TRBJ2-1; 8 bases are shared with TRBD2. The CDR3 spans 15 residues. Germline V lookup: CDR1 MNHEY, CDR2 SMNVEV (reference sequence). V shed 8 bases and J 7 bases; nucleotides not matched to a gene: 13. The CDR3 reads CASGEQGPGGNEQFF. The CDR3 DNA sequence: TGTGCCAGCGGAGAACAGGGCCCGGGGGGGAATGAGCAGTTCTTC.

The chain is built from TRBV5-5 and TRBJ1-1; no definite D call. V was clipped by 0 bases and J by 0 bases, with 12 bases between them. CDR1 and CDR2 from the germline V gene are SGHKS and YYEKEE (reference sequence). The CDR3 spans 16 residues. CDR3 loop: CASSLVPGRVNTEAFF. DNA of the CDR3: TGTGCCAGCAGCTTGGTACCCGGGAGGGTGAACACTGAAGCTTTCTTT.

The CDR3 is CASSLGDRVGRDTQYF. The DNA for the CDR3 is TGTGCCAGCAGTTTAGGGGACAGGGTCGGTCGAGATACGCAGTATTTT. The chain recombines TRBV27 with TRBJ2-3; TRBD1 agrees at 9 bases. The junction had 8 bases not matched to a gene; V was cut back by 2 bases and J by 5 bases. In germline, CDR1 is MNHEY, CDR2 SMNVEV (reference sequence). This CDR3 is 16 amino acids long.

This clonotype has a handful of counts. This sequence joins TRBV6-2 or TRBV6-3 and TRBJ1-5; 9 bases are shared with TRBD1. CDR1 MNHEY and CDR2 SVGEGT come from the germline V gene. The CDR3 totals 15 residues. Unmatched junction bases numbered 6, after V lost 2 bases and J lost 7 bases. The CDR3 loop reads CASSYRKGTGQPQHF. The CDR3 region has the DNA TGTGCCAGCAGTTACCGTAAAGGGACAGGGCAGCCCCAGCATTTT.

The table lists this clonotype with a few counts. This chain uses TRBV6-5 with TRBJ2-1, with 12 bases lining up with TRBD2. This CDR3 has 16 amino acids. In germline, CDR1 is MNHEY, CDR2 SVGAGI. The V and J ends lost 9 bases and 0 bases, in that order; junction bases with no gene match: 6. As DNA, the CDR3 is TGTGCCAGACTAGCGGGGGGCTCAAGCTCCTACAATGAGCAGTTCTTC. This gives the protein CARLAGGSSSYNEQFF.

This clonotype was picked up a small number of times. The V call is TRBV5-4, the J call TRBJ2-7; 7 nucleotides match TRBD1. CDR3 size: 14 residues. Germline CDR1 is SGHNT and CDR2 is YYREEE (reference sequence). The J segment lost 5 bases and the V segment lost 2 bases, leaving 7 bases of the junction unmatched. CDR3 nucleotides: TGTGCCAGCAGCTTAGCCGGGACAGCGAACGAGCAGTACTTC. Amino acid sequence: CASSLAGTANEQYF. The complete variable domain, with remaining parts taken from reference TRBV5-4 and TRBJ2-7, reads ETGVTQSPTHLIKTRGQQVTLRCSSQSGHNTVSWYQQALGQGPQFIFQYYREEENGRGNFPPRFSGLQFPNYSSELNVNALELDDSALYLCASSLAGTANEQYFGPGTRLTVT.

The chain combines TRBV5-6 with TRBJ2-7, with D tentatively TRBD1 (6 bases). CDR1 is SGHDT and CDR2 is YYEEEE in the germline V gene. The CDR3 is 16 amino acids. V lost 0 bases and J lost 2, with 15 bases in between. CDR3 in DNA: TGTGCCAGCAGCTTGGAAGCCTACAGGGCGACCTACGAGCAGTACTTC. Translated, it gives CASSLEAYRATYEQYF.

The chain recombines TRBV2 with TRBJ2-1, with unresolved D. Trimming removed 8 bases at V and 4 bases at J, with 12 bases between. There are 13 residues in the CDR3. The germline CDR1 and CDR2 sequences are SNHLY and FYNNEI. DNA for the CDR3: TGTGCCAGCCTCCCGCTGGGTTACAATGAGCAGTTCTTC. Amino acid sequence: CASLPLGYNEQFF.

On this clonotype itself: A much bigger clone sits one base away, suggesting this may be a read error. This chain connects TRBV24-1 to TRBJ2-1, with D possibly being TRBD1 (5 bases). The CDR3 has 14 amino acids. Per the germline V gene, CDR1 is KGHDR and CDR2 is SFDVKD. The CDR3 sequence is CTTSGHSSYNEQFF. The CDR3 DNA follows: TGTACCACCAGTGGACACAGCTCCTACAATGAGCAGTTCTTC.

V and J are TRBV5-1 and TRBJ1-1; tentatively, D is TRBD1 (5 bases). CDR3 length: 14 amino acids. The germline gives CDR1 SGHRS, CDR2 YFSETQ. The V and J ends lost 4 bases and 1 base respectively, with 11 bases between them. The CDR3 loop reads CASSLMQGNTEAFF. The DNA of the CDR3 is TGCGCCAGCAGCCTCATGCAGGGGAACACTGAAGCTTTCTTT.

The chain joins TRBV6-2 or TRBV6-3 to TRBJ1-1; 8 nucleotides match TRBD1. Germline V gene sequence: CDR1 MNHEY, CDR2 SVGEGT. This CDR3 contains 13 residues. The trim removed 6 bases at V and 8 bases at J, leaving 8 bases unmatched. The DNA for the CDR3 is TGTGCCAGCAGGCCGGACAGGGTCGGCGAAGCTTTCTTT. Protein: CASRPDRVGEAFF.

Of note for this clonotype: Mismatch with germline at one junction end may stem from a read error. This chain joins TRBV12-3 or TRBV12-4 and TRBJ1-1, with D possibly matching TRBD1 (5 bases). This CDR3 spans 14 amino acids. CDR3 in amino acids: CVSTPFVGGTEAFF. CDR3 sequence (DNA): TGTGTCAGCACCCCTTTCGTCGGGGGCACTGAAGCTTTCTTT.

The chain employs TRBV7-9 and TRBJ2-6; D is uncertain. The germline gives CDR1 SEHNR, CDR2 FQNEAQ (reference sequence). V dropped 5 bases and J dropped 10 bases, with 9 bases sitting between them. The CDR3 length is 12 residues. The CDR3 loop is CASSTQWNVLTF. The CDR3 DNA reads as TGTGCCAGCAGCACTCAATGGAACGTCCTGACTTTC.

This clonotype was detected ten times or more. One end of the junction varies from germline; a read error may be responsible. The V gene is TRBV7-2, the J gene TRBJ2-5; D uncertain. The CDR3 length is 11 residues. CDR1 and CDR2 (germline): SGHTA, FQGNSA. CDR3 residues: CASSLKWPKAF. DNA of the CDR3: TGTGCCAGCAGCTTAAAATGGCCGAAGGCATTC.

The chain uses TRBV28 and TRBJ2-3; a weak D match, TRBD2 (5 bases). V lost 10 bases, J lost 0 bases, and 26 bases lay in between. From germline, CDR1 is MDHEN and CDR2 SYDVKM. The CDR3 runs 18 residues. In DNA form, the CDR3 reads TGTGCCACCTCGGGTCGCCCGGCCGGAGGAACTAGCACAGATACGCAGTATTTT. Residues: CATSGRPAGGTSTDTQYF.

The chain employs TRBV4-1 and TRBJ1-6; D call uncertain. V was pared by 4 bases and J by 2 bases, with 12 bases between. The CDR3 has 16 residues. Looked up from germline, CDR1 is MGHRA and CDR2 is YSYEKL. CDR3 nucleotides: TGCGCCAGCAGCCCGGACGGAGCTCCCTATAATTCACCCCTCCACTTT. Its protein product is CASSPDGAPYNSPLHF.

This clonotype has ten or more counts. V is TRBV12-3 or TRBV12-4 and J is TRBJ1-4, with no clear D. The CDR3 length is 11 residues. Trimming cost V 5 bases and J 5 bases, with 3 bases left between them. This CDR3 is CASSPNEKLFF. The CDR3 nucleotides are TGTGCCAGCAGTCCCAATGAAAAACTGTTTTTT.

This clonotype was observed a handful of times. The V call is TRBV4-1, the J call TRBJ1-2; D is perhaps TRBD1 (5 bases). CDR3 length equals 15 residues. The germline CDR1 and CDR2 sequences are MGHRA and YSYEKL. With 0 bases removed from V and 4 bases from J, the gap between germline ends came to 12 bases. CDR3 sequence reads: CASSQDRTGSYGYTF. CDR3 bases: TGCGCCAGCAGCCAAGATAGAACAGGTAGCTATGGCTACACCTTC.

V is TRBV25-1 and J is TRBJ1-2; D is unresolved. The V end was cut by 4 bases, the J end by 6 bases, with 24 bases between. The CDR3 consists of 17 residues. Per germline, CDR1 MGHDK and CDR2 SYGVNS. The CDR3 nucleotides are TGTGCCAGCAGTGCCGTAAATCCGGCTTGGACCCAGGATGGCTACACCTTC. It is translated as CASSAVNPAWTQDGYTF.

The chain joins TRBV11-2 to TRBJ1-2; D not certain. Germline V gives CDR1 SGHAT, CDR2 FQNNGV. V was trimmed by 4 bases and J by 6 bases, leaving 6 bases between them. The CDR3 is made up of 11 amino acids. The CDR3: CASSSQNGYTF. CDR3 nucleotides: TGTGCCAGCAGCTCACAGAATGGCTACACCTTC.